The 3 T cell receptor beta chains reported below all come from one sample, sequenced in a study of neurological immune-mediated disorders (dated by TCRdb to between 2018 and 2020). Reading the label with the study, this specimen's time point is: longitudinal time-point 3. Receptor libraries were prepared by 5' RACE. Sequencing was performed on an Illumina HiSeq 2500. TCRdb reworked the public reads: Q25 trimming with fastp, MiXCR clone assembly, productive beta chains retained. One record per CDR3 amino acid sequence lists the most common genes and DNA. Within this sample are 93,000 or so distinct CDR3 sequences, with approximately 11% of them counted one time only. About 3% of the sample is in the top ten clones. Source material: PBMCs. The receptors derive from a female donor with HTLV-1-associated myelopathy (HAM/TSP).

This clonotype was seen repeatedly, ten times or more. The V and J genes are TRBV12-3 or TRBV12-4 and TRBJ2-5; TRBD2 agrees at 13 bases. V was clipped by 4 bases and J by 4 bases; unmatched bases: 0. There are 14 residues in the CDR3. The CDR3 sequence is CASSWTSGGETQYF. CDR3 DNA sequence: TGTGCCAGCAGTTGGACTAGCGGGGGAGAGACCCAGTACTTC.

This clonotype was counted once. This sequence may be a read error, since a much larger clone differs from it by one base. This chain uses TRBV20-1 with TRBJ2-2; D gene ambiguous. The germline V and J ends were trimmed by 3 bases and 1 base, with 9 bases remaining between them. This CDR3 is 14 amino acids long. Per the germline V gene, CDR1 is DFQATT and CDR2 is SNEGSKA (reference sequence). DNA for the CDR3: TGCAGTGCTAGCCCTATCGTGAACACCGGGGAGCTGTTTTTT. As protein: CSASPIVNTGELFF.

This clonotype was counted at least ten times. V gene TRBV6-5 combines with J gene TRBJ2-7; perhaps TRBD1 as D (5 bases). The CDR3 spans 15 residues. Germline V gives CDR1 MNHEY, CDR2 SVGAGI. The ends were cut back, 0 bases at V and 2 bases at J, with 11 bases in the middle. CDR3 region: CASSYSTAGTYEQYF. The CDR3 DNA is TGTGCCAGCAGTTACTCGACGGCAGGGACCTACGAGCAGTACTTC.